This TCR beta chain was documented in a study of shared T cell receptors in the human thymus. Method: immunoSEQ multiplex PCR; TCRdb's copy keeps in-frame clones and lacks some. The data hold hundreds of thousands of clones, with over 75% observed a single time. Trimming shortened V by 5 bases and J by 5 bases, and 13 bases separated the two germline ends. The germline gives CDR1 SGHNT, CDR2 YYREEE (reference sequence). This CDR3 comprises 13 residues. The same data also went into a second study, on human thymus T cells. From that paper: Healthy Finnish infants undergoing corrective surgery for congenital heart defects were the donors. Resections from corrective heart surgery provided thymus tissue. Gene usage for V and J segments appeared biased in thymic and blood repertoires. Highly overlapping thymic repertoires in unrelated individuals were reported by related research.

Sequencing was carried out using thymocytes. The chain carries TRBV5-4 and TRBJ2-5; D is undetermined. This sequence was found in a boy under two years old with a congenital heart defect. In DNA, the CDR3 is TGTGCCAGCAGACAGATTCCGGCGGAGACCCAGTACTTC. Its translation is CASRQIPAETQYF.